This T cell receptor beta chain was recorded in a study of cytomegalovirus exposure and HLA in healthy donors. The CDR3 loop spans 12 amino acids. V was clipped by 5 bases and J by 6 bases, with 8 bases between them. The germline V gene encodes CDR1 SGHRS and CDR2 YFSETQ. Amplification used 60 Vbeta primers and 13 Jbeta primers. The method was immunoSEQ multiplex PCR; TCRdb's version includes in-frame clones alone and lacks a portion of them. Of about 140,000 clones listed, more than 65% are singletons. Specimen: PBMCs. The chain joins TRBV5-1 to TRBJ2-2; D is unresolved. The receptor was derived from a woman aged 30 to 39 in good health and CMV-seronegative. The CDR3 loop reads CASSIVAGELFF. The DNA of the CDR3 is TGCGCCAGCAGTATTGTCGCCGGGGAGCTGTTTTTT.